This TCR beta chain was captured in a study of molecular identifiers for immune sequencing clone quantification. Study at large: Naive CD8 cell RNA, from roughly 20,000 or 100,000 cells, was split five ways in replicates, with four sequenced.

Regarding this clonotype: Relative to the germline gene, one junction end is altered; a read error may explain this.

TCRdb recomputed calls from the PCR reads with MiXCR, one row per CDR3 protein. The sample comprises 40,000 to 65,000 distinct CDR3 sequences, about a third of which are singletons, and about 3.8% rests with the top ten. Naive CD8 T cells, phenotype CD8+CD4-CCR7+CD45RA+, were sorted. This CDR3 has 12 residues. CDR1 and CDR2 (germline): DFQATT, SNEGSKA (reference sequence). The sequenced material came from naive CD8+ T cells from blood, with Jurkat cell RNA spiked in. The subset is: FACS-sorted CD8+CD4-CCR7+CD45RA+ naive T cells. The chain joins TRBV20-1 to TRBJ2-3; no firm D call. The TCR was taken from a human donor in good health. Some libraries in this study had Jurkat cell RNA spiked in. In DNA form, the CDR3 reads TGCAGTGCTAGAGAGCAGTTAGATACGCTGTATTTT. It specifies CSAREQLDTLYF.